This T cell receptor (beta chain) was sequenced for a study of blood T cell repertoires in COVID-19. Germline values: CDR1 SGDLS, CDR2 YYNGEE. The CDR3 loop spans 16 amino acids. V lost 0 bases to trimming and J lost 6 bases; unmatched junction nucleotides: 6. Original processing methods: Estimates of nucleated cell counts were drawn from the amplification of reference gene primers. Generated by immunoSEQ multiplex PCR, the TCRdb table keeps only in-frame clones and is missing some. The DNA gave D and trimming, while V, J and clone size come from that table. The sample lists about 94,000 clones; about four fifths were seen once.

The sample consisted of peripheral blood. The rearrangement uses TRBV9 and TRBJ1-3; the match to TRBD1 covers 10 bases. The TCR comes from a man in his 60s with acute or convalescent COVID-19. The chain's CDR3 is CASSVVGGQGVNTIYF. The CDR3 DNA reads TGTGCCAGCAGCGTAGTAGGAGGACAGGGGGTAAACACCATATATTTT.